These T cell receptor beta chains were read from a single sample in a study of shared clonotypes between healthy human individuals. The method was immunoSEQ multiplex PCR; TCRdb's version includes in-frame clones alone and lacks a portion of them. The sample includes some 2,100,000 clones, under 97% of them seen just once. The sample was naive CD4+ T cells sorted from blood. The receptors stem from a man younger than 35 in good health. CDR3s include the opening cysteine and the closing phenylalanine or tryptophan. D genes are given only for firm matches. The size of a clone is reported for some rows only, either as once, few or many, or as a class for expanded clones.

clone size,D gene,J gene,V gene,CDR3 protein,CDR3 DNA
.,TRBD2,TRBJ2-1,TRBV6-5,CASSYSWTSGSGEQFF,TGTGCCAGCAGTTACTCTTGGACTAGCGGGAGTGGTGAGCAGTTCTTC
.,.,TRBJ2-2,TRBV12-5,CASGLEGLAGELFF,TGTGCTAGTGGTTTAGAAGGGTTAGCCGGGGAGCTGTTTTTT
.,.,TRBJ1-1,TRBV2,CASTEEANTEAFF,TGTGCCAGCACCGAGGAGGCAAACACTGAAGCTTTCTTT
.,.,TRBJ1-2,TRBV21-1,CASSKGADQEANYGYTF,TGTGCCAGCAGCAAAGGGGCGGACCAGGAGGCTAACTATGGCTACACCTTC
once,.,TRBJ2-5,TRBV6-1,CASSEADYQGRVGETQYF,TGTGCCAGCAGTGAAGCGGATTATCAGGGAAGGGTGGGGGAGACCCAGTACTTC
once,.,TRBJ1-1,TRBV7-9,CASRPSVGAGNTEAFF,TGTGCCAGCAGGCCTTCTGTGGGGGCAGGGAACACTGAAGCTTTCTTT
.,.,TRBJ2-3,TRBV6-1,CASSEEWHPTDTQYF,TGTGCCAGCAGTGAAGAATGGCACCCCACAGATACGCAGTATTTT
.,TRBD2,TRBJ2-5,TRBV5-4,CASSLAGGRETQYF,TGTGCCAGCAGCTTGGCGGGGGGGCGTGAGACCCAGTACTTC
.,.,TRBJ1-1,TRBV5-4,CASTLGMYTEAFF,TGTGCCAGCACCTTGGGGATGTACACTGAAGCTTTCTTT
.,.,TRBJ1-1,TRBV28,CASSSGDGSRTEAFF,TGTGCCAGCAGTTCAGGGGACGGGTCGCGGACTGAAGCTTTCTTT
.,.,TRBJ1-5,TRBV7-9,CASSSTGHQPQHF,TGTGCCAGCAGCTCCACGGGACATCAGCCCCAGCATTTT
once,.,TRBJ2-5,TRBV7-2,CASSLGSVRETQYF,TGTGCCAGCAGCTTAGGGTCTGTTAGGGAGACCCAGTACTTC
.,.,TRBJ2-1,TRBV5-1,CASSSNTYNEQFF,TGCGCCAGCAGCTCCAATACCTACAATGAGCAGTTCTTC
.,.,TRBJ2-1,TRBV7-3,CASSPRTLGNEQFF,TGTGCCAGCAGCCCACGGACCCTTGGGAATGAGCAGTTCTTC
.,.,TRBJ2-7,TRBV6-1,CASSEVDEQYF,TGTGCCAGCAGTGAAGTCGACGAGCAGTACTTC
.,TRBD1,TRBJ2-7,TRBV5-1,CASSGQGGLYEQYF,TGCGCCAGCTCGGGACAGGGAGGACTCTACGAGCAGTACTTC
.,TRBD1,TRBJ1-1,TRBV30,CAWSLGDRKGTEAFF,TGTGCCTGGAGTCTCGGGGACAGAAAAGGCACTGAAGCTTTCTTT
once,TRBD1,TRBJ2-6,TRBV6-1,CASPRDSSGANVLTF,TGTGCCAGCCCTAGGGACAGCTCTGGGGCCAACGTCCTGACTTTC
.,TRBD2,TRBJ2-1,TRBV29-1,CSVAGTSGDNEQFF,TGCAGCGTCGCCGGGACTAGCGGAGACAATGAGCAGTTCTTC
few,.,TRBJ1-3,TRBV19,CASSIGGSGNTIYF,TGTGCCAGTAGTATAGGCGGCTCTGGAAACACCATATATTTT
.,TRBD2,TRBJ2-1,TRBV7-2,CASSLQREAGEQFF,TGTGCCAGCAGCTTACAGCGGGAGGCAGGCGAGCAGTTCTTC
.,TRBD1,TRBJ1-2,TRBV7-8,CASSLDRDNYGYTF,TGTGCCAGCAGCCTGGACAGGGATAACTATGGCTACACCTTC
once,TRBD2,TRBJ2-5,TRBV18,CASSPRLAGIQETQYF,TGTGCCAGCTCACCAAGATTAGCGGGGATACAAGAGACCCAGTACTTC
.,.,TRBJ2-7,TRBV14,CASSQDLHGAGLEQYF,TGTGCCAGCAGCCAAGATCTTCACGGGGCAGGCCTCGAGCAGTACTTC
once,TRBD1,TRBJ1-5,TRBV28,CASSPTGWGISNQPQHF,TGTGCCAGCAGTCCGACAGGGTGGGGGATTAGCAATCAGCCCCAGCATTTT
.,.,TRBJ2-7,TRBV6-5,CASSPPADSYEQYF,TGTGCCAGCAGCCCCCCGGCGGATTCCTACGAGCAGTACTTC
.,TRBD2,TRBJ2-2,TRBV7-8,CASSLETSGSSGELFF,TGTGCCAGCAGCTTAGAAACTAGCGGGAGTTCCGGGGAGCTGTTTTTT
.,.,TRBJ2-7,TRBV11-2,CASSLSLVLYEQYF,TGTGCCAGCAGCTTAAGTCTGGTCCTCTACGAGCAGTACTTC
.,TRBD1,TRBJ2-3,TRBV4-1,CASRRQGSTDTQYF,TGCGCCAGCAGAAGACAGGGGTCAACAGATACGCAGTATTTT
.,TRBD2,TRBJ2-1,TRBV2,CASRSGTSGYNEQFF,TGTGCCAGCAGATCCGGGACTAGCGGTTACAATGAGCAGTTCTTC
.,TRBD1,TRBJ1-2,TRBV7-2,CASSLDRGNYGYTF,TGTGCCAGCAGCTTAGACAGGGGAAATTATGGCTACACCTTC
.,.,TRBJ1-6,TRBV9,CASSVEGSAKNNSPLHF,TGTGCCAGCAGCGTAGAAGGGAGCGCTAAAAATAATTCACCCCTCCACTTT
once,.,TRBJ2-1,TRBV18,CASSPNRRDEQFF,TGTGCCAGCTCACCCAATCGTAGGGATGAGCAGTTCTTC
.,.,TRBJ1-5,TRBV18,CASSPGSNQPQHF,TGTGCCAGCTCACCCGGTAGCAATCAGCCCCAGCATTTT
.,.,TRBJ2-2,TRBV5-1,CASSPPDNGELFF,TGCGCCAGCAGCCCACCAGACAACGGGGAGCTGTTTTTT
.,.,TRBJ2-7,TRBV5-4,CASSLPGVHEQYF,TGTGCCAGCAGCTTGCCCGGAGTCCACGAGCAGTACTTC
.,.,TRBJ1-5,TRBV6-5,CASSRGKHQPQHF,TGTGCCAGCAGCCGAGGGAAACATCAGCCCCAGCATTTT
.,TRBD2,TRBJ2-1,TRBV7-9,CASGLAGDLSSEFF,TGTGCCAGCGGTCTAGCGGGAGACTTATCTTCTGAGTTCTTC
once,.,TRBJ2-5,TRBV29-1,CSASPEAASLWETQYF,TGCAGCGCCTCCCCCGAGGCCGCTAGCCTTTGGGAGACCCAGTACTTC
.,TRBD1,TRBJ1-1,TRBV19,CASSTNRDRGAFF,TGTGCCAGTAGTACCAATCGGGACAGGGGAGCTTTCTTT
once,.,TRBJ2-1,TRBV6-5,CASSYGQARVNEQFF,TGTGCCAGCAGTTACGGGCAAGCCAGGGTCAATGAGCAGTTCTTC
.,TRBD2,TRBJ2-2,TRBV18,CASSRPGLAGGTGELFF,TGTGCCAGCTCACGTCCCGGACTAGCGGGTGGCACCGGGGAGCTGTTTTTT